The 14 T cell receptor beta chains listed next were all sequenced from one sample in a study of cytomegalovirus exposure and HLA in healthy donors. PCR employed 60 Vbeta and 13 Jbeta primers. Using immunoSEQ multiplex PCR, the repertoire was profiled, and TCRdb retains in-frame clones only, with some absent. Of tens of thousands of clones in the sample, 79% were seen once. The material sequenced was PBMCs. Receptor source: a woman between 25 and 40 years old in good health and CMV-seronegative.

The chain joins TRBV6-6 to TRBJ2-2; possible D gene TRBD1, 6 bases. CDR3 size: 14 residues. Germline values: CDR1 MNHNY, CDR2 SVGAGI (reference sequence). V was cut by 10 bases and J by 4 bases, with 16 bases left in between. For the CDR3, the DNA is TGTGCCACCAACAAGGGGACACCCACCGGGGAGCTGTTTTTT. Its protein product is CATNKGTPTGELFF.

A few counts support this clone. The chain has TRBV30 and TRBJ2-3, with TRBD2 identical over 9 bases. Trimming took 2 bases from V and 2 from J; bases not matched to a gene: 11. The CDR3 is 17 residues long. Germline CDR1 reads GTSNPN; CDR2 reads SVGIG (reference sequence). The CDR3 here is CAWSLGSGGRVTDTQYF. In DNA form, the CDR3 reads TGTGCCTGGAGTTTGGGCAGCGGGGGGCGCGTCACAGATACGCAGTATTTT.

The gene calls are TRBV6-5 and TRBJ2-2, with 10 bases that match TRBD1. V lost 4 bases, J lost 6 bases, and 8 bases stayed unmatched. The CDR3 is 16 residues long. Germline-derived CDR1 and CDR2 are MNHEY and SVGAGI. The CDR3 loop reads CASSSSGTGVPGELFF. For the CDR3, the DNA is TGTGCCAGCAGTTCCTCCGGGACAGGGGTTCCCGGGGAGCTGTTTTTT.

J is TRBJ2-2 and V is TRBV29-1; 8 nucleotides line up with TRBD2. V gave up 0 bases and J gave up 5 bases; unmatched junction bases: 5. The CDR3 runs to 15 residues. CDR1 and CDR2 (germline): SQVTM, ANQGSEA. The CDR3 DNA reads TGCAGCGTTGAAGAAGCTAGCGGGTTGACCGGGGAGCTGTTTTTT. Protein product: CSVEEASGLTGELFF.

This chain joins TRBV4-3 and TRBJ2-2, with no clear D. Germline values: CDR1 LGHNA, CDR2 YSLEER. Trimming stripped 0 bases from V and 6 bases from J, with 14 bases between. This CDR3 region has 16 residues. DNA for the CDR3: TGCGCCAGCAGCCAAGATTACCCTAGTCGGGCCGGGGAGCTGTTTTTT. It yields the protein CASSQDYPSRAGELFF.

The V gene is TRBV7-9, the J gene TRBJ1-2; 8 bases fit TRBD1. V trimming: 5 bases; J trimming: 0 bases; junction bases outside the gene matches: 8. The CDR3 length is 16 residues. The germline gives CDR1 SEHNR, CDR2 FQNEAQ (reference sequence). The CDR3 bases are TGTGCCAGCAGCCAAAGGGGGGACAGGCCTAACTATGGCTACACCTTC. This gives the protein CASSQRGDRPNYGYTF.

The rearrangement uses TRBV9 and TRBJ1-3, with 8 bases aligning to TRBD1. The CDR3 is made up of 18 amino acids. Germline V CDR1 and CDR2: SGDLS, YYNGEE. Unmatched junction bases numbered 11, after V lost 3 bases and J lost 0 bases. The CDR3 DNA reads as TGTGCCAGCAGCGCGACCCGGGACAGGCCTTTCTCTGGAAACACCATATATTTT. Translated, it gives CASSATRDRPFSGNTIYF.

This chain joins TRBV6-5 and TRBJ1-1, with D tentatively TRBD1 (6 bases). CDR1 and CDR2 (germline): MNHEY, SVGAGI. Trimming removed 5 bases at V and 1 base at J, with 11 bases between. This CDR3 is built from 14 residues. The CDR3 DNA sequence: TGTGCCAGCAGTCCCGGGACACCGAACACTGAAGCTTTCTTT. It codes for CASSPGTPNTEAFF.

This chain joins TRBV4-1 and TRBJ1-5; D not certain. Trimming cost V 4 bases and J 2 bases, with 15 bases left between them. The CDR3 consists of 16 residues. Germline V gene data show CDR1 as MGHRA and CDR2 as YSYEKL. CDR3 region: CASSPQWGSGNQPQHF. In nucleotides, the CDR3 is TGCGCCAGCAGCCCGCAATGGGGTAGCGGCAATCAGCCCCAGCATTTT.

The chain recombines TRBV5-5 with TRBJ1-1; 10 bases are a match to TRBD1. The CDR3 length is 13 residues. Trimming took 5 bases from V and 7 from J; bases not matched to a gene: 5. The germline V gene has CDR1 SGHKS and CDR2 YYEKEE (reference sequence). The CDR3 reads CASRPDRGLEAFF. The CDR3, as DNA: TGTGCCAGCAGACCCGACAGGGGGCTTGAAGCTTTCTTT.

The chain uses TRBV4-3 and TRBJ1-5, with D unclear. Germline loops: CDR1 LGHNA, CDR2 YSLEER. V lost 0 bases and J lost 3, with 6 bases in between. The CDR3 spans 14 residues. CDR3 DNA sequence: TGCGCCAGCAGCCAAGATACAGACAATCAGCCCCAGCATTTT. This sequence encodes CASSQDTDNQPQHF.

The V call is TRBV19, the J call TRBJ2-3, with D tentatively TRBD2 (5 bases). Germline V CDR1 and CDR2: LNHDA, SQIVND (reference sequence). The CDR3 length is 15 residues. Trimming took off 6 bases at V and 5 bases at J, with 18 bases between the two ends. The CDR3 protein is CASSPRTAGEDTQYF. CDR3 coding DNA: TGTGCCAGTAGCCCCCGGACTGCTGGGGAAGATACGCAGTATTTT. The variable domain in full, completed from reference TRBV19 and TRBJ2-3, reads DGGITQSPKYLFRKEGQNVTLSCEQNLNHDAMYWYRQDPGQGLRLIYYSQIVNDFQKGDIAEGYSVSREKKESFPLTVTSAQKNPTAFYLCASSPRTAGEDTQYFGPGTRLTVL.

J is TRBJ1-5 and V is TRBV9; tentatively, D is TRBD1 (5 bases). CDR3 length: 18 residues. Germline loops: CDR1 SGDLS, CDR2 YYNGEE. Trimming cost V 4 bases and J 0 bases, with 20 bases left between them. CDR3 sequence: CASSPLGQATNSNQPQHF. The DNA for the CDR3 is TGTGCCAGCAGCCCCTTGGGGCAGGCTACTAATAGCAATCAGCCCCAGCATTTT.

Turning to this clone: The germline gene is not matched at one end of the junction; a read error may be the cause. The chain uses TRBV7-9 and TRBJ2-1, with no clear D. CDR3 length: 12 residues. The V gene's germline CDR1 is SEHNR and CDR2 FQNEAQ (reference sequence). The CDR3 sequence is CSSSSSSNEQFF. Here the CDR3 DNA reads TGTTCCAGCAGCTCCTCCTCGAATGAGCAGTTCTTC.